A single sample gave rise to the 20 T cell receptor beta chains below, sequenced in a study of naive and memory T cell subsets. Both TRBC1 and TRBC2 were covered by a beta constant-region primer of two equimolar oligonucleotides. Four rounds of PCR amplified the ligated cDNA using nested alpha and beta constant-region primers plus SP2. TCRdb passed the UMI-ligation and nested PCR reads through MiXCR, listing each CDR3 protein once. This table has over 110,000 distinct CDR3 sequences, 15% to 20% appearing once. What these receptors recognize is not known. The study's findings and limits: A few larger clonotypes appeared in naive repertoires, especially CD8, possibly memory cells re-expressing CD45RA.

The source material was naive CD8+ T cells from blood. The source is a human donor in good health.

The chain is built from TRBV28 and TRBJ2-1, with 10 bases that match TRBD1. Germline CDR1 is MDHEN and CDR2 is SYDVKM. J gave up 8 bases and V 5 bases, and 3 bases lay outside the gene matches. This CDR3 has 13 residues. CDR3 loop: CASSHGQGDEQFF. The DNA of the CDR3 is TGTGCCAGCAGTCACGGACAGGGGGATGAGCAGTTCTTC.

A few counts support this clonotype. V usage is TRBV13 and J usage is TRBJ2-4; D ambiguous. This CDR3 is built from 16 residues. The V gene lost 1 base and the J gene lost 0 bases, with 10 bases spanning the gap. The germline V gene encodes CDR1 PRHDT and CDR2 FYEKMQ (reference sequence). DNA of the CDR3: TGTGCCAGCAGCTTAGCAGGAGTCCTAGCCAAAAACATTCAGTACTTC. Protein product: CASSLAGVLAKNIQYF. Looking up the rest from reference TRBV13 and TRBJ2-4 gives the full variable domain: AAGVIQSPRHLIKEKRETATLKCYPIPRHDTVYWYQQGPGQDPQFLISFYEKMQSDKGSIPDRFSAQQFSDYHSELNMSSLELGDSALYFCASSLAGVLAKNIQYFGAGTRLSVL.

This sequence joins TRBV7-9 and TRBJ2-4, with a weak D call TRBD1 (5 bases). Germline assignment: CDR1 SEHNR and CDR2 FQNEAQ (reference sequence). The V end was cut by 4 bases, the J end by 0 bases, with 22 bases between. This CDR3 comprises 19 residues. CDR3 residues: CASSSNTADNLLAKNIQYF. For the CDR3, the DNA is TGTGCCAGCAGCTCGAATACCGCGGACAATCTGTTAGCCAAAAACATTCAGTACTTC.

V gene TRBV6-5 combines with J gene TRBJ2-1; the match to TRBD2 covers 11 bases. V dropped 2 bases and J dropped 7; count of bases not matched to a gene: 7. Germline V gene lookup returns CDR1 MNHEY and CDR2 SVGAGI. CDR3 length equals 16 residues. CDR3 sequence (DNA): TGTGCCAGCAGTTACCATAGCGGGAGGGCCGTAAATGAGCAGTTCTTC. Its protein product is CASSYHSGRAVNEQFF.

This clonotype has just a few counts. The chain carries TRBV12-3 or TRBV12-4 and TRBJ1-5; D ambiguous. This CDR3 comprises 14 residues. Trimming took 3 bases from V and 0 from J, leaving 6 bases between them. In nucleotides, the CDR3 is TGTGCCAGCAGTTTGCAGGCTAGCAATCAGCCCCAGCATTTT. Amino acid sequence: CASSLQASNQPQHF.

This clonotype has just a few counts. The genes are TRBV11-2 and TRBJ1-5; D remains unclear. Trimming pared 2 bases from V and 1 base from J, leaving 9 bases between. The V gene's germline CDR1 is SGHAT and CDR2 FQNNGV. CDR3 size: 15 residues. The CDR3 bases are TGTGCCAGCAGCTTAAGCGGTGGGAGCAATCAGCCCCAGCATTTT. Translation gives CASSLSGGSNQPQHF.

This clonotype turned up a few times. The CDR3 DNA reads TGTGCCAGCAGTTTTCTCCTAGCGGGTCGGGAGACCCAGTACTTC. Its translation is CASSFLLAGRETQYF. The chain links TRBV6-6 to TRBJ2-5, with 8 bases aligning to TRBD2. Germline V gene data show CDR1 as MNHNY and CDR2 as SVGAGI (reference sequence). With 4 bases clipped from V and 5 bases from J, the junction kept 9 bases outside the gene matches. The CDR3 consists of 15 residues.

This clonotype was found a few times. The genes are TRBV6-2 or TRBV6-3 and TRBJ1-5, with no clear D. The CDR3 sequence is 18 residues long. From germline, CDR1 is MNHEY and CDR2 SVGEGT. V lost 0 bases and J 2 bases, leaving 17 bases between the germline ends. The CDR3 sequence is CASSYSVQGREGNQPQHF. Here the CDR3 DNA reads TGTGCCAGCAGTTACTCGGTCCAAGGGAGAGAGGGCAATCAGCCCCAGCATTTT.

The table lists this clonotype with a few counts. This chain connects TRBV6-2 or TRBV6-3 to TRBJ2-1, with 8 nucleotides matching TRBD2. J gave up 7 bases and V 5 bases, and 7 bases lay outside the gene matches. The CDR3 runs 14 residues. Per germline, CDR1 MNHEY and CDR2 SVGEGT. The CDR3 DNA reads as TGTGCCAGCAGTCTTACGGGAGGGCATAATGAGCAGTTCTTC. Its translation: CASSLTGGHNEQFF.

This clonotype was detected a few times. The CDR3 reads CASSPRYDGTEAFF. The CDR3, as DNA: TGTGCCAGCAGCCCCCGTTACGATGGAACTGAAGCTTTCTTT. The chain combines TRBV6-2 or TRBV6-3 with TRBJ1-1; D not resolved. The V gene lost 6 bases and the J gene lost 5 bases, with 16 bases spanning the gap. The CDR3 covers 14 residues. Germline values: CDR1 MNHEY, CDR2 SVGEGT.

The chain employs TRBV27 and TRBJ1-1; TRBD1 matches 7 bases. Germline V gives CDR1 MNHEY, CDR2 SMNVEV (reference sequence). Trimming cost V 6 bases and J 5 bases; bases outside gene matches: 6. The CDR3 covers 13 residues. In DNA form, the CDR3 reads TGTGCCAGCAGGGACGCAGGGGGTACTGAAGCTTTCTTT. It yields the protein CASRDAGGTEAFF.

This clonotype was recorded a few times. CDR3 region: CASSYSERPVSYEQYF. The CDR3 DNA sequence: TGTGCCAGCAGTTACTCAGAAAGGCCCGTATCCTACGAGCAGTACTTC. V and J are TRBV6-5 and TRBJ2-7; D is unclear. The germline CDR1 and CDR2 sequences are MNHEY and SVGAGI. V shed 0 bases and J shed 1 base, with 13 bases lying between them. The CDR3 has 16 residues.

The table lists this clonotype with a few counts. The J gene is TRBJ2-7, the V gene TRBV29-1; 7 bases are shared with TRBD2. The CDR3 extends over 13 amino acids. Germline V CDR1 and CDR2: SQVTM, ANQGSEA. V lost 4 bases, J lost 0 bases, and 3 bases stayed unmatched. CDR3 in amino acids: CSVGEGSSYEQYF. The CDR3 DNA follows: TGCAGCGTTGGGGAGGGGAGCTCCTACGAGCAGTACTTC.

This sequence joins TRBV10-2 and TRBJ1-1; D is uncertain. This CDR3 spans 13 amino acids. Trimming pared 2 bases from V and 1 base from J, leaving 5 bases between. Germline V gene data show CDR1 as WSHSY and CDR2 as SAAADI. The CDR3 is CASSEMPNTEAFF. DNA of the CDR3: TGCGCCAGCAGTGAGATGCCGAACACTGAAGCTTTCTTT.

The table lists this clonotype with a few counts. CDR3 DNA sequence: TGTGCCAGCAGTACGCTAGCGGGAGTTCCAGATACGCAGTATTTT. It is translated as CASSTLAGVPDTQYF. The chain has TRBV6-5 and TRBJ2-3, with TRBD2 matching over 10 bases. Trimming cost V 5 bases and J 4 bases; bases outside gene matches: 6. This CDR3 spans 15 amino acids. From germline, CDR1 is MNHEY and CDR2 SVGAGI.

This clonotype was counted between two and nine times. The chain carries TRBV27 and TRBJ2-5, with D tentatively TRBD1 or TRBD2 (5 bases each). CDR1 MNHEY and CDR2 SMNVEV come from the germline V gene (reference sequence). Trimming removed 3 bases at V and 2 bases at J, with 13 bases between. CDR3 size: 15 residues. In DNA, the CDR3 is TGTGCCAGCAGTTTTCTAGCAGGGTTACAAGAGACCCAGTACTTC. Its protein product is CASSFLAGLQETQYF.

The chain recombines TRBV27 with TRBJ1-5; possible D gene TRBD1, 5 bases. This CDR3 spans 14 amino acids. From germline, CDR1 is MNHEY and CDR2 SMNVEV (reference sequence). Between the trimmed V and J ends, which lost 1 base and 7 bases, there was a span of 11 bases. The CDR3 reads CASSLLGGAQPQHF. In DNA form, the CDR3 reads TGTGCCAGCAGTTTATTGGGGGGTGCGCAGCCCCAGCATTTT.

This clonotype showed up just a few times. The V and J genes are TRBV20-1 and TRBJ2-7; 11 bases map to TRBD1. The CDR3 contains 16 residues. J was trimmed by 5 bases and V by 0 bases; bases with no gene match: 9. Germline V gene lookup returns CDR1 DFQATT and CDR2 SNEGSKA (reference sequence). CDR3 DNA: TGCAGTGCTAGAGAGAGCCGGGACAGGGGGTTGGACGAGCAGTACTTC. It encodes CSARESRDRGLDEQYF.

The chain recombines TRBV4-3 with TRBJ1-5; D not certain. The CDR3 runs 14 residues. Trimming took 0 bases from V and 6 from J, leaving 9 bases between them. Germline CDR1 LGHNA, CDR2 YSLEER. CDR3 loop: CASSQEWGSQPQHF. In DNA form, the CDR3 reads TGCGCCAGCAGCCAAGAATGGGGTAGTCAGCCCCAGCATTTT.

This clonotype has just a few counts. The chain uses TRBV19 and TRBJ2-2, with D possibly matching TRBD1 (6 bases). V lost 4 bases and J lost 6, with 15 bases in between. The CDR3 covers 15 residues. CDR1 is LNHDA and CDR2 is SQIVND in the germline V gene (reference sequence). CDR3 protein: CASSTPLGGSGELFF. DNA of the CDR3: TGTGCCAGTAGTACGCCCCTAGGGGGATCCGGGGAGCTGTTTTTT.